This T cell receptor (beta chain) was identified during a study of cytomegalovirus exposure and HLA in healthy donors (dated by TCRdb to about 2017). In the study overall: According to a later analysis, one platform produced both the roughly 130 validation repertoires and the approximately 600 repertoires of the first cohort. The study aimed to test whether signatures of past pathogen exposure could be identified by cataloging public T cell receptors. A separate validation cohort of about 110 different subjects was used in addition to the roughly 720-subject first cohort. To predict cytomegalovirus infection status, the study combined high-throughput TCR immunosequencing, statistical association of individual TCRs with disease status, and machine learning.

The donors were included in the validation cohort of over a hundred subjects, a group kept apart from the roughly 670-subject first cohort. Paper-wide results and their limitations: The validation cohort had no HLA typing available for a later analysis, so co-occurrence within that cohort was assessed over all 120 or so repertoires. Most TCR sequences were seen in very few donors, while some public TCRs were found in many individuals. The classifier was reported to diagnose cytomegalovirus status with high specificity and sensitivity in both the original and validation cohorts. The study gave a list of 150 to 200 TCR beta chains associated with cytomegalovirus. According to the authors, the approach could potentially be generalized to other disease states and immunological phenotypes. In a later analysis, TCRs clustered in the first cohort were found to also tend to co-occur in the roughly 110 validation repertoires, with 85% to 95% of cluster scores above 0. In vitro tests confirmed that a few of the cytomegalovirus-associated TCR beta chains recognize cytomegalovirus antigens.

Note on this clone: The antigen this receptor binds is unknown. No clone much larger than this one lies a single base away; base qualities are absent.

The library was produced with the immunoSEQ multiplex PCR assay. The original methods were these. A statistical classification framework was developed to diagnose cytomegalovirus status using the catalog of TCR beta chain sequences. As stored in TCRdb, this immuneACCESS dataset retains in-frame rearrangements with V and J assigned. A fraction of the clones does not appear; measured against another copy, unresolved V genes explain less than half of the discrepancy, and the remainder lacks a known reason. V and J calls and clone size are copied from that table; D and trimming were computed from the DNA. A total of under 75,000 clones appear in this sample, around four fifths of them only once. Around 3% of the sample rests with the top ten. A distance of 15 bases separates the germline ends of V and J, which lose 1 base and 0 bases respectively. CDR1 is given as MGHRA and CDR2 as YSYEKL, both from the germline V gene. The cysteine opens and the phenylalanine closes a CDR3 of 17 amino acids. The entry retains the CDR3 DNA only, 51 bases that are in frame from base 1.

The V gene is TRBV4-1 and the J gene is TRBJ1-1; TRBD1 is a weak D gene call, 6 bases matching. Sequencing was done on a sample of PBMCs. The sequence came from a young man in good health and CMV-seronegative. The CDR3 reads as follows: CASSQGQQGGMNTEAFF. The DNA sequence is TGCGCCAGCAGCCAAGGACAACAGGGCGGAATGAACACTGAAGCTTTCTTT.